This TCR beta chain was captured in a study of patients and donors after allogeneic stem cell transplantation (dated by TCRdb to between 2020 and 2021). In the germline V gene, CDR1 corresponds to SGHRS and CDR2 to YFSETQ. Including the terminal cysteine and phenylalanine, the CDR3 comprises 15 residues. Of all the DNA, just the CDR3 is kept, 45 bases in frame from base 1. V lost 1 base and J lost 5 bases; the stretch between them is 12 bases long. With respect to this clonotype: The target of this receptor is not known. No much larger clonotype is one base removed from it; base qualities were not supplied.

Receptor libraries were prepared by RT-PCR. Data came from a NextSeq 550. The public sequencing data were trimmed at Q25 with fastp and processed into clonotypes with MiXCR by TCRdb, which kept only in-frame beta chains. Each entry is one CDR3 protein sequence, shown with its most common DNA and genes. Recorded for this sample are about 960,000 distinct CDR3 sequences; 18% of them occurred a single time. The ten largest clonotypes hold under 6.5% of the sample. The receptor was isolated from a human donor who was either an allogeneic HSCT recipient or a stem cell or donor lymphocyte infusion donor (not recorded which). It is not recorded whose cells these are; they may come from a transplant donor. The rearranged segments are TRBV5-1 and TRBJ2-2, and possibly TRBD2, on 5 matching bases. Sequencing used blood, either unsorted or a sorted T cell fraction (not recorded which). The CDR3 region has the sequence CASSLRLASTGELFF. The nucleotide sequence is given as TGCGCCAGCAGCTTGAGGCTAGCTAGTACCGGGGAGCTGTTTTTT.